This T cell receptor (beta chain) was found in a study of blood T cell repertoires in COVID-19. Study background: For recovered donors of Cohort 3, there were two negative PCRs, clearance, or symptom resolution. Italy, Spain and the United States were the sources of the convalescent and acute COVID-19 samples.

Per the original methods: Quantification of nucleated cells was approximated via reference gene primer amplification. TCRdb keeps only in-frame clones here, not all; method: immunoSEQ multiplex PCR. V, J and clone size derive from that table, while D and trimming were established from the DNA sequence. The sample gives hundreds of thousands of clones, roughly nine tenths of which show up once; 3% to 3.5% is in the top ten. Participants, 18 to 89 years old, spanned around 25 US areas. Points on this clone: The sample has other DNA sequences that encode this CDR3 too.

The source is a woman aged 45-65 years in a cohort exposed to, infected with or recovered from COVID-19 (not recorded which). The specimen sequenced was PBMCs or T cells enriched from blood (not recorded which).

The CDR3 loop is CASSVGTLNTEAFF. The CDR3 nucleotides are TGTGCCAGCAGCGTAGGGACTTTGAACACTGAAGCTTTCTTT. This sequence joins TRBV9 and TRBJ1-1; D not resolved. The length of the CDR3 is 14 residues. CDR1 is SGDLS, CDR2 YYNGEE, per germline. V lost 0 bases, J lost 0 bases, and 6 bases lay in between. The full variable domain, its missing parts supplied by reference TRBV9 and TRBJ1-1, is DSGVTQTPKHLITATGQRVTLRCSPRSGDLSVYWYQQSLDQGLQFLIQYYNGEERAKGNILERFSAQQFPDLHSELNLSSLELGDSALYFCASSVGTLNTEAFFGQGTRLTVV.